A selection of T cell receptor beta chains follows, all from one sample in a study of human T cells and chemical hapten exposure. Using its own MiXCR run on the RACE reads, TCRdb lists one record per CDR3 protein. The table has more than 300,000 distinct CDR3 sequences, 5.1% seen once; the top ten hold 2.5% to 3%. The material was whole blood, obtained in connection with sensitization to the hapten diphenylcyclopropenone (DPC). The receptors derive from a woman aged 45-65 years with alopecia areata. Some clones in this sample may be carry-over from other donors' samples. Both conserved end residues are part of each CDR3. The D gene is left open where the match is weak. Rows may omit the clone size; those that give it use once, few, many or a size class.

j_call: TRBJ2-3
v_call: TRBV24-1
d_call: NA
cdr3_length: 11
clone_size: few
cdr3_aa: CATSDWDTRYF
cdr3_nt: TGTGCCACCAGTGATTGGGATACGCGGTATTTT

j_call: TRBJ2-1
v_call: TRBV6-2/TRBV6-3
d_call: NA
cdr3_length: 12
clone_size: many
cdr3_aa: CASSYTLGEQFF
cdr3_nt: TGTGCCAGCAGTTACACTCTTGGTGAGCAGTTCTTC

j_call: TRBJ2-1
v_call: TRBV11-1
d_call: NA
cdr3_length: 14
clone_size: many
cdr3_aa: CASSLTITYNEQFF
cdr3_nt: TGTGCCAGCAGCTTAACAATTACCTACAATGAGCAGTTCTTC

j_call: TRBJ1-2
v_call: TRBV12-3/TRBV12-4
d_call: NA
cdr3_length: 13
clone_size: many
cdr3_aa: CASSSQGPYGYTF
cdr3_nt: TGTGCCAGCAGTTCCCAGGGACCCTATGGCTACACCTTC

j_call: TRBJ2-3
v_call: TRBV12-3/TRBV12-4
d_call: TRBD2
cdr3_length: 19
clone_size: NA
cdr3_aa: CASSRLGLLAGAPTDTQYF
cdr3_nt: TGTGCCAGCAGTCGACTTGGGTTACTAGCGGGGGCCCCCACAGATACGCAGTATTTT

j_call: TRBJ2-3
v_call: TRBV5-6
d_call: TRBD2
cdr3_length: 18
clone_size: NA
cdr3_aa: CASSLSTERGAFTDTQYF
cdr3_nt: TGTGCCAGCAGCTTGTCAACGGAGCGGGGGGCCTTCACAGATACGCAGTATTTT

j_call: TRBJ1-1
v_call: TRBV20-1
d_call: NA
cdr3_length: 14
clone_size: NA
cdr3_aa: CSARDLTGYAEAFF
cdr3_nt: TGCAGTGCTAGAGATCTTACAGGCTACGCTGAAGCTTTCTTT

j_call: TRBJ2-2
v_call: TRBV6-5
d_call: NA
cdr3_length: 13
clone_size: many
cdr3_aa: CASSYSRNGELFF
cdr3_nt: TGTGCCAGCAGTTACTCTAGGAACGGGGAGCTGTTTTTT

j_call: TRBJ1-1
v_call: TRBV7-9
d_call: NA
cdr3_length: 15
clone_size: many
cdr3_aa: CASSLVTGLNTEAFF
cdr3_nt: TGTGCCAGCAGCTTAGTGACGGGGCTGAACACTGAAGCTTTCTTT

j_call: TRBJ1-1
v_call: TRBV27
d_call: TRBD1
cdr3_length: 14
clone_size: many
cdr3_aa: CASSLPGQGTEAFF
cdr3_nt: TGTGCCAGCAGTTTGCCCGGACAGGGGACTGAAGCTTTCTTT

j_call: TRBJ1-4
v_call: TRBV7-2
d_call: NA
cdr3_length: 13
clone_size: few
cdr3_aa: CASSPGVMEKLFF
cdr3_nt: TGTGCCAGCAGCCCGGGGGTCATGGAAAAACTGTTTTTT

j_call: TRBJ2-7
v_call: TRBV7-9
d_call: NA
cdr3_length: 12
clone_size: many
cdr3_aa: CASIGISYEQYF
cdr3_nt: TGTGCCAGCATCGGCATTTCCTACGAGCAGTACTTC

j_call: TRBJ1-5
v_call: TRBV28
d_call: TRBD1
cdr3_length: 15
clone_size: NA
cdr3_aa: CASSSPSGGDQPQHF
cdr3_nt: TGTGCCAGCAGTTCGCCCTCAGGGGGGGATCAGCCCCAGCATTTT

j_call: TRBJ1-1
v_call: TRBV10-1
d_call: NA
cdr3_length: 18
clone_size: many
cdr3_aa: CASRNRLISPGMNTEAFF
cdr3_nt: TGCGCCAGCAGGAATAGACTAATTAGTCCCGGCATGAACACTGAAGCTTTCTTT

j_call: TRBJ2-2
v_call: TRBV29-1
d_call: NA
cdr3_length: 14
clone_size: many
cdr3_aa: CSVEGGKHTGELFF
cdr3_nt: TGCAGCGTTGAAGGGGGGAAACACACCGGGGAGCTGTTTTTT

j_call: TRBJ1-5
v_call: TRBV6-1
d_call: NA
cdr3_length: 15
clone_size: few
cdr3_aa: CASSGGQGNNQPQHF
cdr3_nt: TGTGCCAGCAGTGGGGGGCAGGGAAACAACCAGCCCCAGCATTTT

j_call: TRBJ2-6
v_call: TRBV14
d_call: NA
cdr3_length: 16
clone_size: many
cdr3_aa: CASSQVTGSGANVLTF
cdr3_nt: TGTGCCAGCAGCCAAGTTACAGGGTCTGGGGCCAACGTCCTGACTTTC

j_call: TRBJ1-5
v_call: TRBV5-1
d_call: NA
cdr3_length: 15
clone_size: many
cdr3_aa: CASSLNGNSNQPQHF
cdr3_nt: TGCGCCAGCAGCCTGAACGGGAATAGCAATCAGCCCCAGCATTTT

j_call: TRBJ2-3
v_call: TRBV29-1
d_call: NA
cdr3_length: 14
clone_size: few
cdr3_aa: CSVEDRGTTDTQYF
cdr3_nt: TGCAGCGTTGAAGATCGGGGGACCACAGATACGCAGTATTTT

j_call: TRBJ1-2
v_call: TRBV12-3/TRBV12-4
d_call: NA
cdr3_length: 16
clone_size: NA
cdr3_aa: CASSPGRLIREDVYTF
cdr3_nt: TGTGCCAGCAGTCCCGGACGCTTAATCAGGGAAGACGTCTACACCTTC

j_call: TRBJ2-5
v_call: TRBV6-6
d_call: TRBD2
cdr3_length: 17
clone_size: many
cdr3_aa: CASSYTLAGTVQETQYF
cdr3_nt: TGTGCCAGCAGTTACACGCTAGCGGGCACGGTCCAAGAGACCCAGTACTTC

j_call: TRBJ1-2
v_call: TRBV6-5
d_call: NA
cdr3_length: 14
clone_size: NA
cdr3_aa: CASTPSGKSYGYTF
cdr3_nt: TGTGCCAGCACCCCAAGTGGGAAGAGCTATGGCTACACCTTC

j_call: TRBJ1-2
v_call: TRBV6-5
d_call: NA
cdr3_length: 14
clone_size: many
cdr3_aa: CASSPTLGSGGYTF
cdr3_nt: TGTGCCAGCAGTCCCACCCTAGGGTCGGGTGGCTACACCTTC

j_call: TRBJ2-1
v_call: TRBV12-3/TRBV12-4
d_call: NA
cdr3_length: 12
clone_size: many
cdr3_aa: CASTVGVNEQFF
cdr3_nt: TGTGCCAGCACCGTAGGGGTGAATGAGCAGTTCTTC

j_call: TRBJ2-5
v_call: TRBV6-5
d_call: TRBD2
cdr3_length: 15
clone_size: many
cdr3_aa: CASRQSRGGIETQYF
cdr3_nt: TGTGCCAGCAGACAGTCGCGGGGGGGGATAGAGACCCAGTACTTC

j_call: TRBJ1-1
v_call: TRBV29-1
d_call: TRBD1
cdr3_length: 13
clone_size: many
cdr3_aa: CSVLDRPDTEAFF
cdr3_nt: TGCAGCGTTCTGGACAGGCCAGACACTGAAGCTTTCTTT

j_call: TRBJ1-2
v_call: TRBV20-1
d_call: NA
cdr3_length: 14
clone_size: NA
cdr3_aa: CSARWGPRMGSYTF
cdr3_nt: TGCAGTGCTAGATGGGGACCGCGCATGGGGAGCTACACCTTC